This T cell receptor beta chain was sequenced in a study of cytomegalovirus exposure and HLA in healthy donors. This clone has only one observation. Its antigen is not identified. CDR1 SGHTA and CDR2 FQGTGA come from the germline V gene. The CDR3 has 13 amino acids. The V and J ends lost 5 bases and 3 bases respectively, with 11 bases between them. Whole-study results and caveats: Later analysis revealed greater clonal expansion in HLA-associated TCR beta chains than in equally common others.

It was with 60 Vbeta and 13 Jbeta primers that the PCR ran. The protocol was immunoSEQ multiplex PCR, while the TCRdb copy is restricted to in-frame clones and leaves out a portion. The table lists under 200,000 clones, roughly 67% of them singletons, with 5% to 5.5% in the top ten. What was sequenced was PBMCs. The clonotype originates from a woman aged 18 to 35 in good health and CMV-seropositive. The chain carries TRBV7-3 and TRBJ2-7; D is uncertain. The CDR3 DNA reads as TGTGCCAGCAGCCCTAACACGGGCTACGAGCAGTACTTC. Its protein is CASSPNTGYEQYF.